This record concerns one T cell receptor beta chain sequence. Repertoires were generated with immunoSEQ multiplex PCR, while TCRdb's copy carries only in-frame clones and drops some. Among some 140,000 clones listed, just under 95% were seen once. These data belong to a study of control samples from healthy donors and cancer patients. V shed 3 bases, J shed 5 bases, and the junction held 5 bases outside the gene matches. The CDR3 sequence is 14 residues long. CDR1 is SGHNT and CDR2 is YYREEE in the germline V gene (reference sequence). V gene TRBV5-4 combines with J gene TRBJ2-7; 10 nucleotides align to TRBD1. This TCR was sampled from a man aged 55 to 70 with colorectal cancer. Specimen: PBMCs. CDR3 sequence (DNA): TGTGCCAGCAGCTCCGGACAGGGGGTCAACGAGCAGTACTTC. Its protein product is CASSSGQGVNEQYF. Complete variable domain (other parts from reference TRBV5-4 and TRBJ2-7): ETGVTQSPTHLIKTRGQQVTLRCSSQSGHNTVSWYQQALGQGPQFIFQYYREEENGRGNFPPRFSGLQFPNYSSELNVNALELDDSALYLCASSSGQGVNEQYFGPGTRLTVT.